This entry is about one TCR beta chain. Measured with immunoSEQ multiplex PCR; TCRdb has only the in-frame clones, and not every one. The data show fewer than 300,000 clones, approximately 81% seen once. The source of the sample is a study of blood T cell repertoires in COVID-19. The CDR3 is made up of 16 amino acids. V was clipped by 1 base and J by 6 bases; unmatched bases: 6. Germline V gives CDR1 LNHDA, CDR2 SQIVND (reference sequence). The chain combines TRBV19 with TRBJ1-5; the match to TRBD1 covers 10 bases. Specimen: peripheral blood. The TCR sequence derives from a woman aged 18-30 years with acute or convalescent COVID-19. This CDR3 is CASSIGGTGEGQPQHF. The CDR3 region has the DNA TGTGCCAGTAGTATAGGGGGGACAGGGGAGGGTCAGCCCCAGCATTTT.